Listed below are T cell receptor beta chains from one sample, sequenced in a study of early T cells in non-severe SARS-CoV-2 infection. TCRdb itself ran the 5' RACE reads through MiXCR, one entry per CDR3 protein. Of about 68,000 distinct CDR3 sequences detected, 12% appear once; the ten largest clones hold under 2%. The sequenced material came from whole blood. These receptors were obtained from an adult who was a healthcare worker with PCR-confirmed SARS-CoV-2 infection or an uninfected control (not recorded which). The CDR3 runs from the conserved cysteine through the conserved F or W. The D gene is left open where the match is weak. Size values are once, few and many counts, or a class for expanded clones, and some rows have none.

len: 14
d_gene: TRBD1
j_gene: TRBJ2-7
v_gene: TRBV28
abundance: few
CDR3nt: TGTGCCAGCAGAACGTCCCGACAGGGCTACGAGCAGTACTTC
CDR3aa: CASRTSRQGYEQYF

len: 16
d_gene: NA
j_gene: TRBJ1-2
v_gene: TRBV12-3/TRBV12-4
abundance: few
CDR3nt: TGTGCCAGCAGTCCTACTGGGGGGCCCTGGCGGTATGGCTACACCTTC
CDR3aa: CASSPTGGPWRYGYTF

len: 12
d_gene: NA
j_gene: TRBJ2-1
v_gene: TRBV10-2
abundance: NA
CDR3nt: TGCGCCAGCAAAGAAGCATACAATGAGCAGTTCTTC
CDR3aa: CASKEAYNEQFF

len: 13
d_gene: NA
j_gene: TRBJ1-5
v_gene: TRBV10-3
abundance: few
CDR3nt: TGTGCCATCAGCCCAGGGGAGAATCAGCCCCAGCATTTT
CDR3aa: CAISPGENQPQHF

len: 15
d_gene: NA
j_gene: TRBJ2-2
v_gene: TRBV12-3/TRBV12-4
abundance: NA
CDR3nt: TGTGCCAGCAGTTTTACAGGGAAGGACACCGGGGAGCTGTTTTTT
CDR3aa: CASSFTGKDTGELFF

len: 14
d_gene: NA
j_gene: TRBJ2-7
v_gene: TRBV20-1
abundance: few
CDR3nt: TGCAGTGCAAGCGACAGTATAAAATCCTACGAGCAGTACTTC
CDR3aa: CSASDSIKSYEQYF

len: 14
d_gene: TRBD2
j_gene: TRBJ2-5
v_gene: TRBV20-1
abundance: NA
CDR3nt: TGCAGTGCTAAGGGGACTAGCGGACAAGAGACCCAGTACTTC
CDR3aa: CSAKGTSGQETQYF

len: 13
d_gene: NA
j_gene: TRBJ1-6
v_gene: TRBV15
abundance: many
CDR3nt: TGTGCCACCAGCAGAGATCGGATAGAACCCCTCCACTTT
CDR3aa: CATSRDRIEPLHF

len: 15
d_gene: TRBD2
j_gene: TRBJ2-5
v_gene: TRBV25-1
abundance: few
CDR3nt: TGTGCCAGCACCTCCGGACTAGCGGGGGGAGGGACCCAGTACTTC
CDR3aa: CASTSGLAGGGTQYF

len: 13
d_gene: TRBD1
j_gene: TRBJ1-2
v_gene: TRBV20-1
abundance: NA
CDR3nt: TGCAGTGCTAGAGAGGCAGGGACAGATGGCTACACCTTC
CDR3aa: CSAREAGTDGYTF

len: 13
d_gene: NA
j_gene: TRBJ1-2
v_gene: TRBV20-1
abundance: many
CDR3nt: TGCAGTGCTTCTGATACAGGGTTTAGTGGCTACACCTTC
CDR3aa: CSASDTGFSGYTF

len: 16
d_gene: NA
j_gene: TRBJ1-5
v_gene: TRBV29-1
abundance: NA
CDR3nt: TGCAGCGATCTAAGGGCATACCTGGCGGAGGGTCAGCCCCAGCATTTT
CDR3aa: CSDLRAYLAEGQPQHF

len: 14
d_gene: TRBD2
j_gene: TRBJ2-5
v_gene: TRBV5-4
abundance: NA
CDR3nt: TGTGCCAGCAGCTCTCCAGCGGGGTATGAGACCCAGTACTTC
CDR3aa: CASSSPAGYETQYF

len: 13
d_gene: TRBD2
j_gene: TRBJ2-7
v_gene: TRBV5-1
abundance: NA
CDR3nt: TGCGCCAGCAGCTTGACTAGCGGATACGAGCAGTACTTC
CDR3aa: CASSLTSGYEQYF

len: 17
d_gene: TRBD2
j_gene: TRBJ2-3
v_gene: TRBV7-8
abundance: NA
CDR3nt: TGTGCCAGCAGCTTAGCCCCACTAGCGGGGGGACGTGGTACGCAGTATTTT
CDR3aa: CASSLAPLAGGRGTQYF

len: 13
d_gene: NA
j_gene: TRBJ1-2
v_gene: TRBV10-3
abundance: few
CDR3nt: TGTGCCATCAGTGAACAGCCAAAAGGAGGCTACACCTTC
CDR3aa: CAISEQPKGGYTF

len: 16
d_gene: NA
j_gene: TRBJ2-1
v_gene: TRBV7-2
abundance: few
CDR3nt: TGTGCCAGCAGCTTGTCAGCGGCTGGAATCTACAATGAGCAGTTCTTC
CDR3aa: CASSLSAAGIYNEQFF

len: 14
d_gene: NA
j_gene: TRBJ2-3
v_gene: TRBV20-1
abundance: NA
CDR3nt: TGCAGTGCTTACGGAAGCCCCAACACAGATACGCAGTATTTT
CDR3aa: CSAYGSPNTDTQYF

len: 15
d_gene: NA
j_gene: TRBJ2-3
v_gene: TRBV20-1
abundance: many
CDR3nt: TGCAGTGCTACCCTCCACTCGACGACAACCTATACGCAGTATTTT
CDR3aa: CSATLHSTTTYTQYF

len: 11
d_gene: NA
j_gene: TRBJ2-3
v_gene: TRBV18
abundance: NA
CDR3nt: TGTGCCAGCTCACGTGATGATACGCAGTATTTT
CDR3aa: CASSRDDTQYF

len: 12
d_gene: TRBD2
j_gene: TRBJ2-5
v_gene: TRBV20-1
abundance: few
CDR3nt: TGCAGTGCTATCTACGGGGGGGAGACCCAGTACTTC
CDR3aa: CSAIYGGETQYF

len: 14
d_gene: TRBD1
j_gene: TRBJ2-7
v_gene: TRBV12-3/TRBV12-4
abundance: many
CDR3nt: TGTGCCAGCAGTTTGGTGGGACAGGCTTGGGAGCAGTACTTC
CDR3aa: CASSLVGQAWEQYF

len: 15
d_gene: NA
j_gene: TRBJ1-3
v_gene: TRBV25-1
abundance: NA
CDR3nt: TGTGCCAGCAGTGAAAAATCCGTCTCTGGAAACACCATATATTTT
CDR3aa: CASSEKSVSGNTIYF

len: 14
d_gene: NA
j_gene: TRBJ1-6
v_gene: TRBV10-1
abundance: few
CDR3nt: TGCGCCAGCAGTCCTGCCTATCAGGGGACACCCCTCCACTTT
CDR3aa: CASSPAYQGTPLHF

len: 13
d_gene: TRBD1
j_gene: TRBJ1-2
v_gene: TRBV19
abundance: NA
CDR3nt: TGTGCCAGTAGGAGACAGGGGAACTATGGCTACACCTTC
CDR3aa: CASRRQGNYGYTF

len: 14
d_gene: NA
j_gene: TRBJ1-2
v_gene: TRBV18
abundance: few
CDR3nt: TGTGCCAGCTCACCACCAGGCGCGACCTATGGCTACACCTTC
CDR3aa: CASSPPGATYGYTF

len: 13
d_gene: NA
j_gene: TRBJ2-2
v_gene: TRBV30
abundance: NA
CDR3nt: TGTGCCTGGCGCGTAACGGGAACCGGGGAGCTGTTTTTT
CDR3aa: CAWRVTGTGELFF

len: 14
d_gene: NA
j_gene: TRBJ1-1
v_gene: TRBV11-3
abundance: many
CDR3nt: TGTGCCAGCAGCTTAAGGGGGACGGGTACTGAAGCTTTCTTT
CDR3aa: CASSLRGTGTEAFF

len: 15
d_gene: NA
j_gene: TRBJ1-1
v_gene: TRBV9
abundance: NA
CDR3nt: TGTGCCAGCAGCGCCCCAGACCTAATGAACACTGAAGCTTTCTTT
CDR3aa: CASSAPDLMNTEAFF

len: 15
d_gene: TRBD1
j_gene: TRBJ2-1
v_gene: TRBV6-5
abundance: few
CDR3nt: TGTGCCAGCAGCCGCACAGGGGGGCTAGCTAGTGAGCAGTTCTTC
CDR3aa: CASSRTGGLASEQFF

len: 12
d_gene: NA
j_gene: TRBJ2-5
v_gene: TRBV2
abundance: NA
CDR3nt: TGTGCCAGCAGAGATAACCAAGAGACCCAGTACTTC
CDR3aa: CASRDNQETQYF

len: 14
d_gene: NA
j_gene: TRBJ2-7
v_gene: TRBV7-2
abundance: NA
CDR3nt: TGTGCCAGCAGCCGAGCCGGGTCTACCTACGAGCAGTACTTC
CDR3aa: CASSRAGSTYEQYF

len: 16
d_gene: TRBD1
j_gene: TRBJ2-2
v_gene: TRBV5-1
abundance: NA
CDR3nt: TGCGCCAGCAGCTTGTTAAGACAGGGTACGGCCGGGGAGCTGTTTTTT
CDR3aa: CASSLLRQGTAGELFF

len: 14
d_gene: NA
j_gene: TRBJ2-1
v_gene: TRBV29-1
abundance: NA
CDR3nt: TGCAGCGTTGGGAACAGGAACTCCTACAATGAGCAGTTCTTC
CDR3aa: CSVGNRNSYNEQFF

len: 15
d_gene: NA
j_gene: TRBJ2-2
v_gene: TRBV30
abundance: NA
CDR3nt: TGTGCCTGGAGTGTGGGAGGACTCAACACCGGGGAGCTGTTTTTT
CDR3aa: CAWSVGGLNTGELFF

len: 16
d_gene: TRBD2
j_gene: TRBJ2-1
v_gene: TRBV5-1
abundance: few
CDR3nt: TGCGCCAGCAGCTTGGGACTAGCGGGGGGGCTGGTTGAGCAGTTCTTC
CDR3aa: CASSLGLAGGLVEQFF

len: 15
d_gene: NA
j_gene: TRBJ1-6
v_gene: TRBV6-5
abundance: NA
CDR3nt: TGTGCCAGCAACACACCAGGGGTCGGAGGTTCACCCCTCCACTTT
CDR3aa: CASNTPGVGGSPLHF

len: 14
d_gene: NA
j_gene: TRBJ2-7
v_gene: TRBV12-3/TRBV12-4
abundance: NA
CDR3nt: TGTGCCAGCAGTTGGACGGGACCGAGTCAAGAGCAGTACTTC
CDR3aa: CASSWTGPSQEQYF

len: 15
d_gene: TRBD1
j_gene: TRBJ1-6
v_gene: TRBV6-1
abundance: many
CDR3nt: TGTGCCAGCAGTGACCGACAGGGAGGTGGTTCACCCCTCCACTTT
CDR3aa: CASSDRQGGGSPLHF

len: 12
d_gene: NA
j_gene: TRBJ2-1
v_gene: TRBV10-2
abundance: NA
CDR3nt: TGCGCCAGCAGTCGTCTTGGCGGCGAGCAGTTCTTC
CDR3aa: CASSRLGGEQFF

len: 15
d_gene: TRBD1
j_gene: TRBJ2-1
v_gene: TRBV29-1
abundance: NA
CDR3nt: TGCAGCGTACACGCCCCGGGACAGGGCAACAATGAGCAGTTCTTC
CDR3aa: CSVHAPGQGNNEQFF

len: 13
d_gene: NA
j_gene: TRBJ1-1
v_gene: TRBV6-6
abundance: NA
CDR3nt: TGTGCCAGCAGGGCTCAGGTGGTTGCTGAAGTTTTCTTT
CDR3aa: CASRAQVVAEVFF

len: 16
d_gene: NA
j_gene: TRBJ2-2
v_gene: TRBV5-1
abundance: many
CDR3nt: TGCGCCAGCAGCTTGGCCGCGACAGTGAACACCGGGGAGCTGTTTTTT
CDR3aa: CASSLAATVNTGELFF

len: 16
d_gene: NA
j_gene: TRBJ2-3
v_gene: TRBV5-1
abundance: NA
CDR3nt: TGCGCCAGCAGCGAAGAGGGGGGGACCACCCTCAATACGCAGTATTTT
CDR3aa: CASSEEGGTTLNTQYF

len: 15
d_gene: NA
j_gene: TRBJ2-2
v_gene: TRBV7-8
abundance: few
CDR3nt: TGTGCCAGCAGCTTAAGGAGGGCGAACACCGGGGAGCTGTTTTTT
CDR3aa: CASSLRRANTGELFF

len: 18
d_gene: TRBD1
j_gene: TRBJ2-3
v_gene: TRBV29-1
abundance: NA
CDR3nt: TGCAGCGTTGAAGTGAGGGAGGGTTGGACAGGGGTCGCAGATACGCAGTATTTT
CDR3aa: CSVEVREGWTGVADTQYF

len: 15
d_gene: NA
j_gene: TRBJ1-3
v_gene: TRBV5-6
abundance: few
CDR3nt: TGTGCCAGCAGCCCCGACGCGGACTCTGGAAACACCATATATTTT
CDR3aa: CASSPDADSGNTIYF

len: 14
d_gene: TRBD1
j_gene: TRBJ2-3
v_gene: TRBV6-5
abundance: few
CDR3nt: TGTGCCAGCAGTCTCAAAAACAGGGGCGATACGCAGTATTTT
CDR3aa: CASSLKNRGDTQYF

len: 13
d_gene: NA
j_gene: TRBJ1-1
v_gene: TRBV12-3/TRBV12-4
abundance: few
CDR3nt: TGTGCCAGCAGTCAGTCCCAGCACACTGAAGCTTTCTTT
CDR3aa: CASSQSQHTEAFF

len: 15
d_gene: NA
j_gene: TRBJ2-7
v_gene: TRBV18
abundance: few
CDR3nt: TGTGCCAGCTCACCCCTGCGAGGACCTTCCTACGAGCAGTACTTC
CDR3aa: CASSPLRGPSYEQYF

len: 16
d_gene: TRBD1
j_gene: TRBJ1-5
v_gene: TRBV20-1
abundance: many
CDR3nt: TGCAGTGCTAGAACTGGGACAGGTTATAGCAATCAGCCCCAGCATTTT
CDR3aa: CSARTGTGYSNQPQHF

len: 12
d_gene: NA
j_gene: TRBJ2-5
v_gene: TRBV29-1
abundance: NA
CDR3nt: TGCAGCGCGTCCTCAGGGATGGAGACCCAGTACTTC
CDR3aa: CSASSGMETQYF

len: 12
d_gene: NA
j_gene: TRBJ2-7
v_gene: TRBV28
abundance: many
CDR3nt: TGTGCCAGCAGCACGACTAGCTACGAGCAGTACTTC
CDR3aa: CASSTTSYEQYF

len: 14
d_gene: NA
j_gene: TRBJ2-7
v_gene: TRBV6-6
abundance: many
CDR3nt: TGTGCCAGCAGTTACTTTTCCGGGAACTACGAGCAGTACTTC
CDR3aa: CASSYFSGNYEQYF

len: 17
d_gene: TRBD1
j_gene: TRBJ2-2
v_gene: TRBV7-7
abundance: few
CDR3nt: TGTGCTAGCAGCTTAGCCGGGACAGGGAAATTGACCGGGGAGCTGTTTTTT
CDR3aa: CASSLAGTGKLTGELFF